This T cell receptor (beta chain) was identified during a study of blood T cell dynamics during melanoma immunotherapy. Study in general: Standard first-line treatment here was pembrolizumab or nivolumab plus ipilimumab in metastatic melanoma.

The germline CDR1 and CDR2 sequences are LGHNT and FRNRAP. V lost 4 bases and J lost 1, with 8 bases in between. CDR3 length: 15 residues. Turning to this clone: Its antigen remains unknown.

Broader study findings: Cell-free DNA CDR3 sequences most resembled the immune-effector CD8+ subset, which was also most clonal.

Some clones are missing from TCRdb's copy, which holds only in-frame ones; the method was immunoSEQ multiplex PCR. The table lists 1,500 to 2,000 clones, about 94% of them singletons. Time point: week 3, after first cycle of checkpoint inhibitor. The V call is TRBV12-5, the J call TRBJ2-6; D may be TRBD1 (6 bases). This specimen was effector memory CD8+ T cells from blood, taken from a patient treated with checkpoint blockade. This clonotype originated in a human donor with melanoma. CDR3 amino acids: CASGSDRSGANVLTF. The DNA of the CDR3 is TGTGCTAGTGGTTCCGACAGGTCTGGGGCCAACGTCCTGACTTTC. Drawing the rest from reference TRBV12-5 and TRBJ2-6, the complete variable domain is DARVTQTPRHKVTEMGQEVTMRCQPILGHNTVFWYRQTMMQGLELLAYFRNRAPLDDSGMPKDRFSAEMPDATLATLKIQPSEPRDSAVYFCASGSDRSGANVLTFGAGSRLTVL.